These T cell receptor beta chains were read from a single sample in a study of T cell responses to AZD1222 COVID-19 vaccine. Using immunoSEQ multiplex PCR, the repertoire was profiled, and TCRdb retains in-frame clones only, with some absent. The sample includes tens of thousands of clones, around 86% of them seen just once. This material consisted of peripheral blood, taken on day 0 of AZD1222 vaccination. The receptors were gathered from an adult in good health. The CDR3 runs from the conserved cysteine through the conserved F or W. D genes are given only for firm matches. Only part of the rows carry a size: once, few, many, or a class if the clone is expanded.

TRBJ2-1,-,14,TRBV24-1,-,CATSDTGPYNEQFF
TRBJ2-4,-,17,TRBV4-2,-,CASSQDGQGWTKNIQYF
TRBJ2-3,-,14,TRBV6-4,TRBD2,CASSGLAGSDTQYF
TRBJ1-1,few,12,TRBV2,-,CASSLTGAEAFF
TRBJ2-1,-,16,TRBV19,-,CASSISSRGFSDEQFF
TRBJ2-2,-,15,TRBV4-2,TRBD1,CASSPTGRDTGELFF
TRBJ2-1,-,11,TRBV24-1,TRBD1,CATSGKQGWFF
TRBJ2-7,-,14,TRBV10-1,-,CASIRRPVGDEQYF
TRBJ1-2,-,14,TRBV7-9,TRBD1,CASSLTLQGGGYTF
TRBJ2-7,-,15,TRBV6-4,TRBD2,CASSDGTSGSYEQYF
TRBJ1-5,-,13,TRBV2,-,CASSEGIYQPQHF
TRBJ2-1,-,15,TRBV7-2,TRBD2,CASSLGLAEMGEQFF
TRBJ1-6,few,15,TRBV10-3,TRBD1,CAIRRTGDYNSPLHF
TRBJ1-2,-,13,TRBV12-3/TRBV12-4,TRBD1,CASNLPGGWGYTF
TRBJ2-3,-,20,TRBV27,TRBD2,CASTHRGAWTSGRGTDTQYF
TRBJ2-7,-,14,TRBV7-9,-,CASSPGRGGFEQYF
TRBJ2-5,few,14,TRBV3-1/TRBV3-2,TRBD1,CASSRQGPQETQYF
TRBJ2-7,-,14,TRBV15,-,CATSRDLGGYEQYF
TRBJ1-2,-,23,TRBV5-3,-,CARRYSQPLTGDRPHTLNYGYTF
TRBJ2-3,-,15,TRBV11-3,TRBD1,CASSSRDREADTQYF
TRBJ1-2,once,15,TRBV28,-,CASSFPPGSNYGYTF
TRBJ1-4,-,14,TRBV5-5,TRBD1,CASSRDRGTEKLFF
TRBJ1-4,few,17,TRBV4-2,-,CASSQDLGRATNEKLFF
TRBJ1-2,-,15,TRBV18,-,CASSPAGGRNYGYTF
TRBJ2-7,few,14,TRBV19,-,CASSIDTFPRPQYF
TRBJ2-1,-,13,TRBV29-1,-,CSVETSTYNEQFF
TRBJ1-4,-,14,TRBV5-5,TRBD1,CASIARTGGEKLFF
TRBJ2-3,-,16,TRBV7-9,TRBD2,CASSLGLAGNTDTQYF
TRBJ1-1,-,15,TRBV30,TRBD1,CAWSVRRDSLWEAFF
TRBJ1-1,-,13,TRBV12-3/TRBV12-4,-,CASSLWGQTEAFF
TRBJ1-2,-,14,TRBV5-1,-,CASSLGGVNYGYTF
TRBJ2-2,-,11,TRBV6-5,-,CAASATGELFF
TRBJ2-1,many,13,TRBV6-4,-,CASSASNGHEQFF
TRBJ2-3,-,20,TRBV4-2,TRBD2,CASSQVPELSSGRTTDTQYF
TRBJ1-2,-,19,TRBV6-1,-,CASSEARGRVTTGIYGYTF
TRBJ1-6,medium-sized,15,TRBV18,-,CASSPEDSLHSPLHF
TRBJ2-7,-,15,TRBV21-1,-,CASSKRRGRAYEQYF
TRBJ2-2,-,12,TRBV9,-,CASNRVSGELFF
TRBJ2-7,-,13,TRBV18,-,CASSSQGRGEQYF
TRBJ2-2,-,12,TRBV9,-,CASTGNTGELFF
TRBJ1-5,-,15,TRBV5-1,-,CASSLAGGDNQPQHF
TRBJ2-1,-,16,TRBV4-2,-,CASSQGGLAAINEQFF
TRBJ2-3,-,12,TRBV5-4,-,CASSLETDTQYF
TRBJ2-3,once,15,TRBV28,TRBD2,CASNPGLASTDTQYF
TRBJ1-2,-,15,TRBV28,-,CASSLGQVTSYGYTF